Listed below are T cell receptor beta chains from one sample, sequenced in a study of identical twins. TCRdb reprocessed the 5' RACE reads with MiXCR, giving one entry per CDR3 protein. The table records nearly 900,000 distinct CDR3 sequences, about 12% of them present only once. These sequences were also reported in another study, on yellow fever vaccine responses in identical twins.

What was sequenced was PBMCs. The receptors here all came from a woman aged 18 to 35 in good health. Each CDR3 is given with its conserved first and last residue. The D gene is left open where the match is weak. Size is stated for part of the rows, as once, few or many counts, or as a class when the clone is expanded.

cdr3_nt cdr3_aa v_call clone_size d_call j_call
TGTGCCAGCAAACAACAGGGTACTGGGGCCAACGTCCTGACTTTC CASKQQGTGANVLTF TRBV12-3/TRBV12-4 . . TRBJ2-6
TGTGCCAGCAGCTTATCGTTTGGTGGGCCCCTTTCCTACAATGAGCAGTTCTTC CASSLSFGGPLSYNEQFF TRBV7-2 few . TRBJ2-1
TGTGCCAGCTCACCGGTCGAGACCACAGATACGCAGTATTTT CASSPVETTDTQYF TRBV18 once . TRBJ2-3
TGCAGTGCTAGCCCACAGGGTTTGACTGAAGCTTTCTTT CSASPQGLTEAFF TRBV20-1 . . TRBJ1-1
TGTGCCAGCAGTTACTCTCTTGGACTAGCGGGAGATGAGCAGTTCTTC CASSYSLGLAGDEQFF TRBV6-5 . TRBD2 TRBJ2-1
TGTGCCAGCAGCCAAGATGTTGGCGGGATCGGTTCCTACAATGAGCAGTTCTTC CASSQDVGGIGSYNEQFF TRBV4-2 many . TRBJ2-1
TGTGCCAGCACCTTAGGGACAGGTGATCAGCCCCAGCATTTT CASTLGTGDQPQHF TRBV3-1 many TRBD1 TRBJ1-5
TGTGCCAGCAGACCGGGGGGAACTGAAGCTTTCTTT CASRPGGTEAFF TRBV12-3/TRBV12-4 many . TRBJ1-1
TGTGCCAGCAGCCAAGGTAACCCGTACAGCTCCTACAATGAGCAGTTCTTC CASSQGNPYSSYNEQFF TRBV3-1 many . TRBJ2-1
TGTGCCAGCAGTTTAGATTCTAGCGATCGGGGCACAGATACGCAGTATTTT CASSLDSSDRGTDTQYF TRBV12-3/TRBV12-4 many . TRBJ2-3
TGTGCCAGCAGCTTAGGATTCGCGGGACTAGCGTACGAGCAGTACTTC CASSLGFAGLAYEQYF TRBV7-6 few TRBD2 TRBJ2-7
TGCAGTGCTAGATGGGGGGGCCACACCGGGGAGCTGTTTTTT CSARWGGHTGELFF TRBV20-1 few . TRBJ2-2
TGTGCCAGCAGCTTCCTAGCGGGGGTCGACACCGGGGAGCTGTTTTTT CASSFLAGVDTGELFF TRBV7-2 . TRBD2 TRBJ2-2
TGCAGCGTTGACTGGGGGAAGCGAACAGATACGCAGTATTTT CSVDWGKRTDTQYF TRBV29-1 many . TRBJ2-3
TGTGCCAGCGATACGGGGGCGATGCAAGAGACCCAGTACTTC CASDTGAMQETQYF TRBV2 . . TRBJ2-5
TGCAGTGCTAGAAATCGGATCTCCTACAATGAGCAGTTCTTC CSARNRISYNEQFF TRBV20-1 . . TRBJ2-1
TGCGCCAGCAGACGAAATCCCCAGGGGTCTGGGTCCAATGAGCAGTTCTTC CASRRNPQGSGSNEQFF TRBV5-1 few . TRBJ2-1
TGTGCCAGCCGCATCTCCGGGACCGAAGAGACCCAGTACTTC CASRISGTEETQYF TRBV12-3/TRBV12-4 . . TRBJ2-5
TGCGCCAGCAGCTGGGGACAGGGAGGTCACACTGAAGCTTTCTTT CASSWGQGGHTEAFF TRBV5-1 . TRBD1 TRBJ1-1
TGTGCCAGCAGCTTACCCACACGGACTACCGGCACAGATACGCAGTATTTT CASSLPTRTTGTDTQYF TRBV7-9 once . TRBJ2-3
TGCGCCAGCAGCCTCGAGACAGGGGTGTATGGTTACACCTTC CASSLETGVYGYTF TRBV5-1 once TRBD1 TRBJ1-2
TGCGCCAGCAGCTCAGACAGGGGGCTCACAGATACGCAGTATTTT CASSSDRGLTDTQYF TRBV5-1 few TRBD1 TRBJ2-3
TGTGCCAGCAGTCACCGGGGCCTCGGGGAGCTGTTTTTT CASSHRGLGELFF TRBV7-3 . . TRBJ2-2
TGTGCCAGCAGCACCACCGAGGGCACAGATACGCAGTATTTT CASSTTEGTDTQYF TRBV7-9 . . TRBJ2-3
TGTGCCAGCATCTCTGGACGACAGGGGATTAGCAATCAGCCCCAGCATTTT CASISGRQGISNQPQHF TRBV6-2/TRBV6-3 few TRBD1 TRBJ1-5
TGTGCCAGCAAGCGGGGCGAAGAGAATCAGCCCCAGCATTTT CASKRGEENQPQHF TRBV6-2/TRBV6-3 . . TRBJ1-5
TGTGCCATCAGTGGGGCTAGCGGGAGGTTGCAGTACGAGCAGTACTTC CAISGASGRLQYEQYF TRBV10-3 . TRBD2 TRBJ2-7
TGTGCCAGCAGCTTATCGGCGTCCCTGCCCGGGGAGCTGTTTTTT CASSLSASLPGELFF TRBV7-3 few . TRBJ2-2
TGTGCCAGCAGCCGTATGACTAGAGGTGGGGAGACCCAGTACTTC CASSRMTRGGETQYF TRBV3-1 few . TRBJ2-5
TGCGCCAGCAGCCAAGCGAGCCCGAACACCGGGGAGCTGTTTTTT CASSQASPNTGELFF TRBV5-1 few . TRBJ2-2
TGCAGTGCTACGGACGTAATCCAAGAGACCCAGTACTTC CSATDVIQETQYF TRBV20-1 . . TRBJ2-5
TGTGCCAGCAGCTTAGCGCCCCCGAGCTCTGGAAACACCATATATTTT CASSLAPPSSGNTIYF TRBV7-9 few . TRBJ1-3
TGTGCCAGCAGTTTGCGGGTTGGGGCCTACGAGCAGTACTTC CASSLRVGAYEQYF TRBV12-3/TRBV12-4 . . TRBJ2-7
TGCAGTGCTAGCGGGGGAACCGGGGAGACCCAGTACTTC CSASGGTGETQYF TRBV20-1 many . TRBJ2-5
TGTGCCAGCAGCTTAATGCTGGGGGTCACAGATACGCAGTATTTT CASSLMLGVTDTQYF TRBV7-8 . . TRBJ2-3
TGTGCCAGCAGCAAAGATGACAGCCAAGAGACCCAGTACTTC CASSKDDSQETQYF TRBV21-1 few . TRBJ2-5
TGTGCCAGCAGTCCCCGGGACAGACTACGGGATACGCAGTATTTT CASSPRDRLRDTQYF TRBV6-1 few TRBD1 TRBJ2-3